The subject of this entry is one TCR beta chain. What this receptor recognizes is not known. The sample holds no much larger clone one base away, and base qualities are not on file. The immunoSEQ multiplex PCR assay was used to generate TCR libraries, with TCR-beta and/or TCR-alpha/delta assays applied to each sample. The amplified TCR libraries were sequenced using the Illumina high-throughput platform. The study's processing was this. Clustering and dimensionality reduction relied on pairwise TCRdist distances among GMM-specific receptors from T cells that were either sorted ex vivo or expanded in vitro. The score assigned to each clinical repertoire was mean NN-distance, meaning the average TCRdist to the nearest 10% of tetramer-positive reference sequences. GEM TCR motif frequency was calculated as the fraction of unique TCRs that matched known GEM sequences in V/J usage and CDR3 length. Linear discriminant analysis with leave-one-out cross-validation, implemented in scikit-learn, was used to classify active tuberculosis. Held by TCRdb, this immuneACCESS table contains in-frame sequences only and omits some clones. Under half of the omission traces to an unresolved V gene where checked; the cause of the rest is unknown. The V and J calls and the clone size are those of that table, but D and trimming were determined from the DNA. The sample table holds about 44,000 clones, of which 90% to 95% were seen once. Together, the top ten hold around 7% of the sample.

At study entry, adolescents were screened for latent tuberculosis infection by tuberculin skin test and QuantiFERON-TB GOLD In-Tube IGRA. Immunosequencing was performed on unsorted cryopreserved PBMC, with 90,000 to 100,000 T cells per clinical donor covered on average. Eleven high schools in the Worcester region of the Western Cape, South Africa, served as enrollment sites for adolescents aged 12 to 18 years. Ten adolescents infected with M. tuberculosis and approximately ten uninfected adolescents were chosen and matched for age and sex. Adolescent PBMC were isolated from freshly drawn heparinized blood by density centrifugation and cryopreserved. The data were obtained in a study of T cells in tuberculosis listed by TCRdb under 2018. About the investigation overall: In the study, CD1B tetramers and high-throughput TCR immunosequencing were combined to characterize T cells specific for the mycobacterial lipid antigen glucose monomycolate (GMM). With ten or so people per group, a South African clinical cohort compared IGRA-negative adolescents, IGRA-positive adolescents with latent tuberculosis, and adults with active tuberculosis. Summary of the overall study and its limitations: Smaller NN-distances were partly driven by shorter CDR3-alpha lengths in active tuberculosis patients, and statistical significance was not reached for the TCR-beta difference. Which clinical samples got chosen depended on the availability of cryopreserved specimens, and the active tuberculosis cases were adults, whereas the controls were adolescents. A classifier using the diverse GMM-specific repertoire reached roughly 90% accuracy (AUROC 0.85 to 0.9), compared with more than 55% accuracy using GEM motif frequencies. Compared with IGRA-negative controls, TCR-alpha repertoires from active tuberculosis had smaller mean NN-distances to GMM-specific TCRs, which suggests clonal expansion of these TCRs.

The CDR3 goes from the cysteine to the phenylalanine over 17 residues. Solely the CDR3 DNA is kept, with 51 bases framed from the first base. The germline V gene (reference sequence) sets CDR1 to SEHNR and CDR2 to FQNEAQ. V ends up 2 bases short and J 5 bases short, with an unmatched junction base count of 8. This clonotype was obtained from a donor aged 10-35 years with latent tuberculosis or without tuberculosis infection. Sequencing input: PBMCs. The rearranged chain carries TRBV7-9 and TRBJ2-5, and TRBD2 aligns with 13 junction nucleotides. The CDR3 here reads CASSLSGLAGVEETQYF. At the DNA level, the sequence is TGTGCCAGCAGCTTATCAGGACTAGCGGGAGTGGAGGAGACCCAGTACTTC. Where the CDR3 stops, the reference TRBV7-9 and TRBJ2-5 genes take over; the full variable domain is DTGVSQNPRHKITKRGQNVTFRCDPISEHNRLYWYRQTLGQGPEFLTYFQNEAQLEKSRLLSDRFSAERPKGSFSTLEIQRTEQGDSAMYLCASSLSGLAGVEETQYFGPGTRLLVL.